This TCR beta chain came from a study of graft-versus-host responses after intestinal transplantation. On the study more broadly: Multivisceral, liver-intestinal, or isolated intestinal transplants were given to recipients. Induction using anti-thymocyte globulin, followed by tacrolimus and steroids for 3 to 4 years, was given to all recipients. Overall study findings and caveats: GvH clones surfaced in recipient marrow, some emerging earlier in ileum or blood. Patients who carried graft-donor T cell macrochimerism also had high graft-versus-host to host-versus-graft clonal ratios in their allografts.

Here immunoSEQ multiplex PCR was the method, and the copy in TCRdb shows in-frame clones only, minus some. Found here are around 70,000 clones, around 89% of them singletons; the top ten hold approximately 2.7%. Notes on this clone: The antigen remains undetermined.

The source of this sequence is a human donor who received an intestinal transplant. Here the sequenced sample was unstimulated CD8+ T cells sorted from spleen or lymph node cells, taken before intestinal transplant.

CDR3 bases: TGTGCCAGCAGCTTACGGGAGCCCACCTTTTACGAGCAGTACTTC. Translated, it gives CASSLREPTFYEQYF. The chain is built from TRBV7-8 and TRBJ2-7, with D possibly TRBD2 on 6 matching bases. The V end was cut by 2 bases, the J end by 4 bases, with 15 bases between. The CDR3 extends over 15 amino acids. From germline, CDR1 is SGHVS and CDR2 FQNEAQ. The complete variable domain, with remaining parts taken from reference TRBV7-8 and TRBJ2-7, reads GAGVSQSPRYKVAKRGQDVALRCDPISGHVSLFWYQQALGQGPEFLTYFQNEAQLDKSGLPSDRFFAERPEGSVSTLKIQRTQQEDSAVYLCASSLREPTFYEQYFGPGTRLTVT.